One and the same sample provided the 13 T cell receptor beta chains below, sequenced in a study of early T cells in non-severe SARS-CoV-2 infection. TCRdb redid the calling of the 5' RACE reads with MiXCR, one entry per CDR3 protein. There are more than 80,000 distinct CDR3 sequences in the sample; approximately 10% occur only once, and 4.5% to 5.5% lies in the top ten. Sequenced input: whole blood. These receptors all stem from an adult who was a healthcare worker with PCR-confirmed SARS-CoV-2 infection or an uninfected control (not recorded which).

For this clonotype: Given a much more abundant clone one base away, this may be a read error. The chain combines TRBV24-1 with TRBJ2-3, with D unclear. Germline CDR1 reads KGHDR; CDR2 reads SFDVKD. The CDR3 contains 11 residues. Deletions cut 6 bases from V and 2 bases from J, with 2 bases between. The CDR3 sequence: CATSNTDTQYF. The DNA for the CDR3 is TGTGCCACCAGTAACACAGATACGCAGTATTTT.

Points on this clonotype: The junction differs from germline at one of its ends, possibly a read error. The chain joins TRBV20-1 to TRBJ1-1; 9 bases match TRBD1. Germline V lookup: CDR1 DFQATT, CDR2 SNEGSKA (reference sequence). The length of the CDR3 is 15 residues. The CDR3 DNA is TGCAGTGCTAGATCTGGACAGGGGTTCTTCACTGAAGCCTTCTTT. This sequence encodes CSARSGQGFFTEAFF.

This chain connects TRBV4-2 to TRBJ2-7, with a possible D match to TRBD2 (6 bases). CDR1 LGHNA and CDR2 YNFKEQ come from the germline V gene. Trimming left V 4 bases short and J 3 bases short, with 13 bases between. The CDR3 is 14 amino acids. The CDR3 loop is CASSLGLEGYEQYF. DNA for the CDR3: TGTGCCAGCAGCCTTGGACTGGAGGGCTACGAGCAGTACTTC.

V and J are TRBV5-4 and TRBJ1-1; possibly TRBD1 for D (6 bases). This CDR3 region has 16 residues. V lost 2 bases, J lost 1 base, and 15 bases lay in between. Germline V gene sequence: CDR1 SGHNT, CDR2 YYREEE (reference sequence). CDR3 nucleotides: TGTGCCAGCAGCTTACCGGACAGCCTGGGGAACACTGAAGCTTTCTTT. Protein sequence: CASSLPDSLGNTEAFF.

This clonotype appeared many times. V gene TRBV7-2 combines with J gene TRBJ2-7; D remains ambiguous. V gave up 1 base and J gave up 7 bases, with 11 bases separating them. CDR3 length: 13 residues. From germline, CDR1 is SGHTA and CDR2 FQGNSA. The CDR3 protein is CASSLVRLGEQYF. DNA for the CDR3: TGTGCCAGCAGCTTAGTTCGACTGGGGGAGCAGTACTTC.

This clonotype is classed as medium-sized. The chain employs TRBV6-6 and TRBJ1-1, with D maybe TRBD1 (6 bases). This CDR3 spans 13 amino acids. V was clipped by 5 bases and J by 8 bases, with 15 bases between them. CDR1 is MNHNY, CDR2 SVGAGI, per germline (reference sequence). This chain's CDR3 is CASSPGAGGEAFF. DNA of the CDR3: TGTGCCAGCAGTCCGGGGGCCGGGGGAGAAGCTTTCTTT.

This clonotype was detected many times. This chain's CDR3 is CASSPPGGWEYNEQFF. The CDR3 DNA follows: TGTGCCAGCAGCCCCCCCGGGGGGTGGGAGTACAATGAGCAGTTCTTC. The chain uses TRBV7-9 and TRBJ2-1; 7 bases fit TRBD2. Germline V lookup: CDR1 SEHNR, CDR2 FQNEAQ (reference sequence). V lost 5 bases and J lost 4; bases outside the gene matches: 11. CDR3 length equals 16 residues. The full variable domain, rest sourced from reference TRBV7-9 and TRBJ2-1, is DTGVSQNPRHKITKRGQNVTFRCDPISEHNRLYWYRQTLGQGPEFLTYFQNEAQLEKSRLLSDRFSAERPKGSFSTLEIQRTEQGDSAMYLCASSPPGGWEYNEQFFGPGTRLTVL.

This clonotype was seen a few times. The chain is built from TRBV5-1 and TRBJ1-1; TRBD1 matches at 8 bases. The V gene end was trimmed by 4 bases and the J gene end by 4 bases; junction bases not matched to a gene: 6. Germline V lookup: CDR1 SGHRS, CDR2 YFSETQ. This CDR3 is 14 amino acids long. As DNA, the CDR3 is TGCGCCAGCAGCGGACAGGGAGGAGGCACTGAAGCTTTCTTT. This translates into CASSGQGGGTEAFF. The full variable domain, with the rest looked up from reference TRBV5-1 and TRBJ1-1, is KAGVTQTPRYLIKTRGQQVTLSCSPISGHRSVSWYQQTPGQGLQFLFEYFSETQRNKGNFPGRFSGRQFSNSRSEMNVSTLELGDSALYLCASSGQGGGTEAFFGQGTRLTVV.

This clonotype was picked up a small number of times. The chain recombines TRBV5-1 with TRBJ2-3; D is ambiguous. V was trimmed by 0 bases and J by 11 bases, leaving 10 bases between them. The length of the CDR3 is 12 residues. CDR1 is SGHRS and CDR2 is YFSETQ in the germline V gene. CDR3 DNA: TGCGCCAGCAGCTTGGTCGGTAGTGAGCAGTATTTT. Its translation: CASSLVGSEQYF.

This clonotype was seen many times. The CDR3 spells CASSYTDRVASPLHF. Written as DNA, the CDR3 is TGTGCCAGCAGTTATACTGACAGGGTGGCCTCACCCCTCCACTTT. The V and J genes are TRBV6-5 and TRBJ1-6, with 7 bases fitting TRBD1. The CDR3 has 15 residues. Germline V gene sequence: CDR1 MNHEY, CDR2 SVGAGI. V lost 3 bases and J lost 10; bases outside the gene matches: 9.

This clonotype was detected only a few times. The rearrangement uses TRBV4-1 and TRBJ2-1; D ambiguous. The CDR3 has 17 residues. In germline, CDR1 is MGHRA, CDR2 YSYEKL. Trimming removed 0 bases from V and 5 bases from J, with 17 bases in between. The CDR3 loop is CASSQDSPARTNNEQFF. CDR3 DNA sequence: TGCGCCAGCAGCCAAGACTCGCCCGCACGTACGAACAATGAGCAGTTCTTC.

The chain joins TRBV6-5 to TRBJ2-2; a weak D match, TRBD1 (5 bases). CDR3 length equals 15 residues. Germline V gives CDR1 MNHEY, CDR2 SVGAGI. The V gene lost 2 bases and the J gene lost 0 bases, with 7 bases spanning the gap. Here the CDR3 reads CASSYNRPNTGELFF. The CDR3 DNA reads TGTGCCAGCAGTTACAACAGGCCGAACACCGGGGAGCTGTTTTTT.

This chain joins TRBV10-2 and TRBJ2-7; 8 bases agree with TRBD2. CDR1 and CDR2 from the germline V gene are WSHSY and SAAADI. Trimming took 4 bases from V and 0 from J; bases not matched to a gene: 2. CDR3 length: 14 residues. The CDR3, as DNA: TGCGCCAGCAGTGGTGGGACTAGCTCCTACGAGCAGTACTTC. This gives the protein CASSGGTSSYEQYF.